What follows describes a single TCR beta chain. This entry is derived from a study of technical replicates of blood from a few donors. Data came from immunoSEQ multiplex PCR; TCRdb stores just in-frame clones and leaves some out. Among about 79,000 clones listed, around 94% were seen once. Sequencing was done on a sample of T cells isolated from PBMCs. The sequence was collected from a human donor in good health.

In DNA, the CDR3 is TGTGCCTGGAGGGGGGCATCCGGCGAGCAGTACTTC. Translation: CAWRGASGEQYF. The V call is TRBV30, the J call TRBJ2-7, with a possible D match to TRBD1 (6 bases). The CDR3 sequence is 12 residues long. Trimming took 3 bases from V and 6 from J, leaving 12 bases between them. CDR1 and CDR2 (germline): GTSNPN, SVGIG (reference sequence). Full variable domain (remainder filled in from reference TRBV30 and TRBJ2-7): SQTIHQWPATLVQPVGSPLSLECTVEGTSNPNLYWYRQAAGRGLQLLFYSVGIGQISSEVPQNLSASRPQDRQFILSSKKLLLSDSGFYLCAWRGASGEQYFGPGTRLTVT.